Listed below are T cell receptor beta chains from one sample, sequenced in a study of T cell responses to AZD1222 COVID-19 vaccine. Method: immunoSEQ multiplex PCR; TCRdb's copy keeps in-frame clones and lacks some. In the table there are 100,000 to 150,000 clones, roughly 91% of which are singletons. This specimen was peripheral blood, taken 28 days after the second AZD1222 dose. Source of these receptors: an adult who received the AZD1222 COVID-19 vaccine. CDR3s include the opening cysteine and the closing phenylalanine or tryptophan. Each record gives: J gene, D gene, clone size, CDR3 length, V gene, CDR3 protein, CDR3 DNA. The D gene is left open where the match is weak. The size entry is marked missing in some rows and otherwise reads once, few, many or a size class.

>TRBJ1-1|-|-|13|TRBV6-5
CASSSEGNTEAFF
TGTGCCAGCAGCTCCGAGGGGAACACTGAAGCTTTCTTT
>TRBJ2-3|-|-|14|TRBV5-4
CASSLELSTDTQYF
TGTGCCAGCAGCTTGGAACTTAGCACAGATACGCAGTATTTT
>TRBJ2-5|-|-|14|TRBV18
CASSPGQYQETQYF
TGTGCCAGCTCACCCGGACAGTACCAAGAGACCCAGTACTTC
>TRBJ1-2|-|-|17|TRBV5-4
CASRGVGSDGTNYGYTF
TGTGCCAGCAGGGGTGTGGGCTCGGACGGGACGAACTATGGCTACACCTTC
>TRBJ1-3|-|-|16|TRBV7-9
CASSSPGHSSGNTIYF
TGTGCCAGCAGCTCGCCGGGACATTCCTCTGGAAACACCATATATTTT
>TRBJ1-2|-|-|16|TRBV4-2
CASSQDLTGTNYGYTF
TGTGCCAGCAGCCAAGATTTGACAGGAACTAACTATGGCTACACCTTC
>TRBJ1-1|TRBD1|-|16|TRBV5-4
CASSWGGQTMNTEAFF
TGTGCCAGCAGCTGGGGGGGACAGACAATGAACACTGAAGCTTTCTTT
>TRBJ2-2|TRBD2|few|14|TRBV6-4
CASSSGRDTGELFF
TGTGCCAGCAGTAGCGGGAGGGACACCGGGGAGCTGTTTTTT
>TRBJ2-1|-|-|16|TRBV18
CASSPPDRFGIDEQFF
TGTGCCAGCTCACCACCGGATCGGTTCGGGATAGATGAGCAGTTCTTC
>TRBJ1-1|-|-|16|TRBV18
CASSPRSLPGETEAFF
TGTGCCAGCTCACCCCGGTCGCTGCCAGGGGAGACTGAAGCTTTCTTT
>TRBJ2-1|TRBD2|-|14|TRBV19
CASSGRAQYNEQFF
TGTGCCAGCAGCGGGAGGGCGCAGTACAATGAGCAGTTCTTC
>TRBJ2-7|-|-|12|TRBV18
CASSLVVHEQYF
TGTGCCAGCTCTCTAGTGGTCCACGAGCAGTACTTC
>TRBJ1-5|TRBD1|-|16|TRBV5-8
CASSPRFPRGNQPQHF
TGTGCCAGCAGCCCCCGCTTCCCCAGGGGGAACCAGCCCCAGCATTTT
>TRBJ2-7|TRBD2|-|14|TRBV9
CASSGSGGRTEQYF
TGTGCCAGCAGCGGGAGCGGGGGGCGGACCGAGCAGTACTTC
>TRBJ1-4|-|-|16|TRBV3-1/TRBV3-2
CASSQEYSGYNEKLFF
TGTGCCAGCAGCCAAGAGTATTCAGGCTATAATGAAAAACTGTTTTTT
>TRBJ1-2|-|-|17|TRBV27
CASSFVVGGGGDYGYTF
TGTGCCAGCAGTTTCGTGGTAGGCGGAGGGGGAGACTATGGCTACACCTTC
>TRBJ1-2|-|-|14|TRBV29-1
CSVIRVGGSYGYTF
TGCAGCGTTATTCGGGTTGGAGGGAGCTATGGCTACACCTTC
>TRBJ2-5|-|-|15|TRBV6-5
CASSYSVPGLETQYF
TGTGCCAGCAGTTACTCGGTCCCCGGGTTAGAGACCCAGTACTTC
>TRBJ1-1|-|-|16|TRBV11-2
CASSSLPGDRVTEAFF
TGTGCCAGCAGCTCCCTCCCAGGGGATAGGGTCACTGAAGCTTTCTTT
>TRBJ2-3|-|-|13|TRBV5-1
CASSLLYEDTQYF
TGCGCCAGCAGCTTGTTGTACGAAGATACGCAGTATTTT
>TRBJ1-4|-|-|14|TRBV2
CASSPGSTNEKLFF
TGTGCCAGCAGTCCAGGGTCAACTAATGAAAAACTGTTTTTT
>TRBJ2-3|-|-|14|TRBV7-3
CASSLVDSTDTQYF
TGTGCCAGCAGCTTAGTGGATAGCACAGATACGCAGTATTTT
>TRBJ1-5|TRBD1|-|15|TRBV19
CASRRGTASNQPQHF
TGTGCCAGTAGACGCGGGACAGCTAGCAATCAGCCCCAGCATTTT
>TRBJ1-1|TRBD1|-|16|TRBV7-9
CASSLGWGTGGTEAFF
TGTGCCAGCAGCTTAGGTTGGGGGACAGGGGGCACTGAAGCTTTCTTT
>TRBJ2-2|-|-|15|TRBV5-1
CASSLPLLGAGELFF
TGCGCCAGCAGCTTACCCCTTTTGGGAGCCGGGGAGCTGTTTTTT
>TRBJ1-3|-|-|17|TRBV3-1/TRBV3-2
CASSQGPFVTGRDTIYF
TGTGCCAGCAGCCAAGGGCCCTTCGTGACAGGCCGAGACACCATATATTTT
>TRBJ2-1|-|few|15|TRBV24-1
CATSDFARNYNEQFF
TGTGCCACCAGTGATTTCGCTAGGAACTACAATGAGCAGTTCTTC
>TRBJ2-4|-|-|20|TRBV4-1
CASSQEDDGARGGVKNIQYF
TGCGCCAGCAGCCAAGAAGATGACGGGGCGAGAGGGGGAGTCAAAAACATTCAGTACTTC
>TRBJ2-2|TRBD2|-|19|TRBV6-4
CASSDSLLAGVSYTGELFF
TGTGCCAGCAGTGACTCACTTCTAGCGGGAGTCTCGTACACCGGGGAGCTGTTTTTT
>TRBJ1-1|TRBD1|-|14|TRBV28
CASKTYPGGEAAFF
TGTGCCAGCAAAACTTACCCAGGGGGCGAAGCGGCTTTCTTT
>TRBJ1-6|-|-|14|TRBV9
CASSVEFRDVALHF
TGTGCCAGCAGCGTAGAGTTCAGGGATGTAGCCCTCCACTTT
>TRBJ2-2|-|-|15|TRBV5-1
CASIRGASNTGELFF
TGCGCCAGCATCCGCGGGGCTTCGAACACCGGGGAGCTGTTTTTT
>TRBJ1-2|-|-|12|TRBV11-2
CASSQQGDGYTF
TGTGCCAGCAGCCAACAGGGAGATGGCTACACCTTC
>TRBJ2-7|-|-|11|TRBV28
CASSLVEEQYF
TGTGCCAGCAGTTTAGTTGAAGAGCAGTACTTC
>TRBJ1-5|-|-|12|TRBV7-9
CASSHFNQPQHF
TGTGCCAGCAGCCATTTCAATCAGCCCCAGCATTTT
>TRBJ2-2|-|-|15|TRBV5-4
CASSLPTENTGELFF
TGTGCCAGCAGCTTGCCTACAGAGAACACCGGGGAGCTGTTTTTT
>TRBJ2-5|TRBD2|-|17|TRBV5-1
CASSFHLAGGERETQYF
TGCGCCAGCAGTTTCCATTTGGCGGGAGGGGAGAGGGAGACCCAGTACTTC
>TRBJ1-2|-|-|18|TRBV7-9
CASSLALILGVANYGYTF
TGTGCCAGCAGCTTAGCGCTAATTTTGGGGGTGGCTAACTATGGCTACACCTTC
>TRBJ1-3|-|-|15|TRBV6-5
CASRIQHTSGNTIYF
TGTGCCAGCAGAATACAGCATACCTCTGGAAACACCATATATTTT
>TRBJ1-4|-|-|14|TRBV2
CASINWQANEKLFF
TGTGCCAGCATTAATTGGCAAGCTAATGAAAAACTGTTTTTT
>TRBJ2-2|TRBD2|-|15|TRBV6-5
CASSRPSGNTGELFF
TGTGCCAGCAGTCGCCCTAGCGGCAACACCGGGGAGCTGTTTTTT
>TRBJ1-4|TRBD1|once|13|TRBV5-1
CASSAQGAEKLFF
TGCGCCAGCAGCGCGCAGGGGGCTGAAAAACTGTTTTTT
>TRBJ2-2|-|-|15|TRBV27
CASNRGRGGTGELFF
TGTGCCAGCAACCGGGGCAGGGGAGGGACCGGGGAGCTGTTTTTT
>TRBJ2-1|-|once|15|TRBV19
CASSILGSSYNEQFF
TGTGCCAGTAGTATCCTGGGGAGCTCCTACAATGAGCAGTTCTTC
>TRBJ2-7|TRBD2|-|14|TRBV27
CASSSSGRAYEQYF
TGTGCCAGCAGTTCTAGCGGGAGGGCCTACGAGCAGTACTTC
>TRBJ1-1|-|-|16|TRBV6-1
CASSELAGYLNTEAFF
TGTGCCAGCAGTGAATTGGCAGGGTACCTGAACACTGAAGCTTTCTTT
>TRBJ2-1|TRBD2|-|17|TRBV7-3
CASSPLTSGSSWNEQFF
TGTGCCAGCAGCCCCTTAACTAGCGGGAGTAGCTGGAATGAGCAGTTCTTC
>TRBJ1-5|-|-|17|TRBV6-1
CASSDMGPRGSNQPQHF
TGTGCCAGCAGTGATATGGGGCCGAGAGGGAGCAATCAGCCCCAGCATTTT
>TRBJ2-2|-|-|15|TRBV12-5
CASGLVTSGTGELFF
TGTGCTAGTGGTTTGGTGACCAGCGGGACCGGGGAGCTGTTTTTT
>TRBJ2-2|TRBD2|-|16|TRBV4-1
CASSQTSGSNTGELFF
TGCGCCAGCAGCCAAACTAGCGGGTCAAACACCGGGGAGCTGTTTTTT
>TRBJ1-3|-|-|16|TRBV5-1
CASSLVEVGSGNTIYF
TGCGCCAGCAGCTTGGTGGAAGTCGGATCTGGAAACACCATATATTTT
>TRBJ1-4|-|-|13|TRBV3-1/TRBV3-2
CASSPRIYEKLFF
TGTGCCAGCAGCCCAAGAATTTACGAAAAACTGTTTTTT
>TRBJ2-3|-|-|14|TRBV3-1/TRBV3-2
CASSQDTGTNVQYF
TGTGCCAGCAGCCAAGATACAGGGACCAACGTGCAGTATTTT
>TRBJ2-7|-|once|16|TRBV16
CASSQLRLSRRREQYF
TGTGCCAGCAGCCAATTAAGACTTTCGAGGAGGCGGGAGCAGTACTTC
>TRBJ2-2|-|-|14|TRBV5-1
CASSFSKGTGELFF
TGCGCCAGCAGCTTCTCCAAAGGAACCGGGGAGCTGTTTTTT
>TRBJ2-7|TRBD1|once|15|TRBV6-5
CASSQDRVSSYEQYF
TGTGCCAGCAGTCAGGACAGGGTCAGCTCCTACGAGCAGTACTTC
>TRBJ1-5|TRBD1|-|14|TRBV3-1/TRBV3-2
CASSERDSVTPQHF
TGTGCCAGCAGCGAGAGGGACAGTGTTACGCCCCAGCATTTT